This TCR beta chain was obtained from a study of T cells in Graves' hyperthyroidism and ophthalmopathy. General observations from the study: Researchers report that a 13 V-J model separated ophthalmopathy from stable hyperthyroidism. Within blood appeared most thyroid clonotypes that had expanded above 0.001.

TCR beta CDR3 region amplification was performed from RNA transcripts. Primed by the HTBI set, a first-round RT-PCR was run on the TCR CDR3. MiXCR, run by TCRdb on the multiplex PCR reads, gives a single entry per CDR3 protein. Of fewer than 350,000 distinct CDR3 sequences listed, roughly 18% are singletons. The CDR3 totals 17 residues. After removal of 6 bases from V and 0 bases from J, the junction contained 12 bases not matched to a gene. Germline V gene sequence: CDR1 DFQATT, CDR2 SNEGSKA (reference sequence). This clonotype came up many times. Its antigen remains unknown. Material: blood. The V and J genes are TRBV20-1 and TRBJ2-1; TRBD2 matches 9 bases. The TCR sequence derives from a middle-aged man with Graves' ophthalmopathy. The CDR3 nucleotides read TGCAGTGCCTGGGGCACTAGCGGGCCGAACTCCTACAATGAGCAGTTCTTC. Translating it yields CSAWGTSGPNSYNEQFF.